This T cell receptor (beta chain) was identified during a study of blood T cell repertoires in COVID-19. Overall study context: The United States, Italy and Spain provided the acute and convalescent COVID-19 samples. PBMCs, B-cell-depleted T cells, or T cells were the source of the cDNA or gDNA that made up the material.

Per germline, CDR1 SNHLY and CDR2 FYNNEI. Trimming pared 3 bases from V and 9 bases from J, leaving 15 bases between. The CDR3 has 14 amino acids. Per the original methods: Nucleated cell number was recorded as an estimate derived from reference gene primer amplification. Generated by immunoSEQ multiplex PCR, the TCRdb table keeps only in-frame clones and is missing some. The V and J calls and clone size are taken from that table; D and trimming were inferred from the DNA. The profile covers about 130,000 clones, with approximately 83% appearing a single time and approximately 16% taken by the ten largest.

The sample consisted of peripheral blood. The chain combines TRBV2 with TRBJ1-5, with D possibly TRBD1 on 5 matching bases. The sequence was obtained from a woman between 50 and 59 years old who had recovered from COVID-19. CDR3 DNA sequence: TGTGCCAGCAGTGATATGGGGGGGGTTTGGCCCCAGCATTTT. This translates into CASSDMGGVWPQHF.